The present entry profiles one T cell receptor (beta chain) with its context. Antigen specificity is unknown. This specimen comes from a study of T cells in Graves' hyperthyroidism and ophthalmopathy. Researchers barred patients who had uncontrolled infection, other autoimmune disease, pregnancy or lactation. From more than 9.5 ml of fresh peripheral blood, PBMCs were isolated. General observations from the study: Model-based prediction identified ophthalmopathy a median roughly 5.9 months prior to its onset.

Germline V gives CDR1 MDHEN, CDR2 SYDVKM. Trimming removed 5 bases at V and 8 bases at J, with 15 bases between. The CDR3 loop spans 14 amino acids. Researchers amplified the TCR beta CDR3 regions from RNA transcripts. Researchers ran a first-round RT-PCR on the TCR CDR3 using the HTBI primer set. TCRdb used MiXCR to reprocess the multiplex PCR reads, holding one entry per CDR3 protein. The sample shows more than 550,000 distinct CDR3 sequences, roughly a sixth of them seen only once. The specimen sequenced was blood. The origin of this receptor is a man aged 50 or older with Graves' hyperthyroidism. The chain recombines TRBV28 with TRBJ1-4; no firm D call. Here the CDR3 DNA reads TGTGCCAGCAGTCCACACGGAACGGGCGAAAAACTGTTTTTT. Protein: CASSPHGTGEKLFF.